Shown below are 10 T cell receptor beta chains from a single sample sequenced in a study of OX40 agonist ivuxolimab in advanced cancers. This table comes from immunoSEQ multiplex PCR, and its TCRdb copy is limited to in-frame clones, with some not included. There are 100,000 to 150,000 clones in the sample; 93% occur only once, and more than 0.15% lies in the top ten. This sample comprised CD4+ or CD8+ T cells sorted from blood, obtained in a trial of the OX40 agonist ivuxolimab. The receptors derive from an adult with an advanced solid tumor such as melanoma, head and neck, liver or kidney cancer.

CDR3 region: CASSQTSYEQYF. CDR3 DNA: TGTGCCAGCAGCCAGACATCCTACGAGCAGTACTTC. The rearrangement uses TRBV6-6 and TRBJ2-7; no firm D call. This CDR3 region has 12 residues. The germline V gene encodes CDR1 MNHNY and CDR2 SVGAGI (reference sequence). The germline V and J ends were trimmed by 6 bases and 1 base, with 7 bases remaining between them.

V usage is TRBV12-2 and J usage is TRBJ1-2; the table's TRBD1 call for D was not verified on the DNA. TRBV12-2 is tagged as a pseudogene. This CDR3 contains 16 residues. The CDR3 here is CASRLVPNQGGYGYTF. CDR3 in DNA: TGTGCAAGTCGCTTAGTACCAAACCAGGGTGGGTATGGCTACACCTTC.

The chain employs TRBV7-9 and TRBJ2-7; 7 nucleotides line up with TRBD2. The CDR3 extends over 13 amino acids. Germline CDR1 is SEHNR and CDR2 is FQNEAQ (reference sequence). The V segment lost 3 bases and the J segment 3 bases; nucleotides outside the gene matches: 2. The CDR3 sequence: CASSFGLVYEQYF. CDR3 nucleotides: TGTGCCAGCAGCTTCGGACTAGTCTACGAGCAGTACTTC.

The chain recombines TRBV27 with TRBJ1-2; D is uncertain. Trimming shortened V by 4 bases and J by 4 bases, and 10 bases separated the two germline ends. This CDR3 contains 13 residues. CDR1 and CDR2 from the germline V gene are MNHEY and SMNVEV (reference sequence). CDR3 DNA: TGTGCCAGCAGTTCTGGACTCAGCTATGGCTACACCTTC. It specifies CASSSGLSYGYTF.

V gene TRBV21-1 combines with J gene TRBJ2-7. TRBV21-1 is labeled a pseudogene. This CDR3 spans 14 amino acids. The CDR3 nucleotides read TGTGCCAGCAGCCACGGGCCGTGCTCCTACGAGCAGTACTTC. Residues: CASSHGPCSYEQYF.

The chain carries TRBV5-1 and TRBJ2-2; no reliable D call. CDR3 length: 14 residues. CDR1 is SGHRS, CDR2 YFSETQ, per germline. V shed 7 bases and J shed 3 bases, with 13 bases lying between them. The CDR3 bases are TGCGCCAGCCACATTCAGCCCGACACCGGGGAGCTGTTTTTT. It yields the protein CASHIQPDTGELFF.

The chain has TRBV19 and TRBJ2-5; no reliable D call. This CDR3 contains 14 residues. Trimming shortened V by 10 bases and J by 4 bases, and 19 bases separated the two germline ends. Germline V gene sequence: CDR1 LNHDA, CDR2 SQIVND (reference sequence). The DNA of the CDR3 is TGTGCCACTAACAAAGGCCATGCAGGAGAGACCCAGTACTTC. This codes for CATNKGHAGETQYF.

This rearrangement joins TRBV5-1 to TRBJ2-3; the D gene is possibly TRBD1 (7 bases). CDR3 length: 15 amino acids. V lost 6 bases to trimming and J lost 10 bases, with 24 bases between them. Germline CDR1 SGHRS, CDR2 YFSETQ. The CDR3 bases are TGCGCCAGCATGTTAGACAGGGACCTACCGGGAGCGCAGTATTTT. This encodes CASMLDRDLPGAQYF.

The rearrangement joins TRBV6-1 to TRBJ1-2, with unresolved D. The CDR3 is 19 amino acids. With 3 bases removed from V and 4 bases from J, the gap between germline ends came to 27 bases. The germline V gene encodes CDR1 MNHNS and CDR2 SASEGT. The CDR3 nucleotides read TGTGCCAGCAGTGATGGGGAGAGGGTGTTCGGGGTGTCCGGCTATGGCTACACCTTC. Protein product: CASSDGERVFGVSGYGYTF.

The chain links TRBV18 to TRBJ2-7, with D tentatively TRBD2 (6 bases). V gave up 5 bases and J gave up 6 bases, with 20 bases separating them. The CDR3 is made up of 15 amino acids. Germline V CDR1 and CDR2: KGHSH, LQKENI. The CDR3 DNA reads as TGTGCCAGCTCATCACAGGCGGGGAGCTCGTCCGAGCAGTACTTC. Translation: CASSSQAGSSSEQYF.